The clone carrying this TCR beta chain has at least ten counts. The target antigen is unknown. The record originates from a study of T cells after yellow fever vaccination. Findings and limits, study-wide: The booster response re-showed most primary clones: 96% CD4, roughly 91% CD8.

Trimming shortened V by 6 bases and J by 0 bases, and 17 bases separated the two germline ends. The CDR3 runs to 16 residues. From germline, CDR1 is MNHEY and CDR2 SVGAGI. TCRdb called the 5' RACE reads again in MiXCR, with one record for every CDR3 protein. Here the sample spans roughly 310,000 distinct CDR3 sequences, less than 4.5% being singletons. The chain has TRBV6-5 and TRBJ1-1; D unclear. The sequence was collected from a young man who received the YFV17D yellow fever vaccine. Sequencing was performed on PBMCs, taken on the day of the yellow fever booster vaccination. The CDR3 DNA follows: TGTGCCAGCAGCCTACTCGCCAGACAACTGAACACTGAAGCTTTCTTT. It is translated as CASSLLARQLNTEAFF.